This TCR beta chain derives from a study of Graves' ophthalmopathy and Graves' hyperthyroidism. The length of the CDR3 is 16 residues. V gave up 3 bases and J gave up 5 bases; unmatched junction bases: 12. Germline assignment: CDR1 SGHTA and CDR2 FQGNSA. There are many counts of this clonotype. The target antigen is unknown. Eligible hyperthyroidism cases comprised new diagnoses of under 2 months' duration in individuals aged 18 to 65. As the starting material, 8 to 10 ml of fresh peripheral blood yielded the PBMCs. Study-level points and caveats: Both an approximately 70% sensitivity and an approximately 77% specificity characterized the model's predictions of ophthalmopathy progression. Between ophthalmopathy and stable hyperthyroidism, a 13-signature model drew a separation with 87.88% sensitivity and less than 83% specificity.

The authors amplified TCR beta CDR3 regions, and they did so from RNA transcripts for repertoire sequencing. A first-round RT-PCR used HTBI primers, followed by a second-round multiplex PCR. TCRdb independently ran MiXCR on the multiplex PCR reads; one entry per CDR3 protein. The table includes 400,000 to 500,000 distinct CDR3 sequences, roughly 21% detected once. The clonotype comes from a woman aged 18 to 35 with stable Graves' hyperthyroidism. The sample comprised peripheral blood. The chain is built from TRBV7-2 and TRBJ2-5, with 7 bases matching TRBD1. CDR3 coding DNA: TGTGCCAGCAGCTTTCCCACAGGGGCTGGGGTGGAGACCCAGTACTTC. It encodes CASSFPTGAGVETQYF.